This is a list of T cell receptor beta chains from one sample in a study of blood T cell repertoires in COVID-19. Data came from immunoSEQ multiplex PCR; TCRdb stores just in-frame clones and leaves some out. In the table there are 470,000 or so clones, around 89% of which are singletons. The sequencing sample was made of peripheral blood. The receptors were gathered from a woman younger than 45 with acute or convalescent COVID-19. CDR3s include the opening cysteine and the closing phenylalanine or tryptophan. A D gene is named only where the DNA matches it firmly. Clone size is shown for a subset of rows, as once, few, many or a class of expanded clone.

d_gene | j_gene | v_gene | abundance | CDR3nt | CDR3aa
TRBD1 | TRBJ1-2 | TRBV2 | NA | TGTGCCAGCCACCGGCAGGGGGCATCTGGCTACACCTTC | CASHRQGASGYTF
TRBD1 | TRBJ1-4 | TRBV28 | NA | TGTGCCAGCAGCCCCGGACAGGGGGCACCTAATGAAAAACTGTTTTTT | CASSPGQGAPNEKLFF
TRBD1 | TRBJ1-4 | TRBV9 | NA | TGTGCCAGCAGCGAGGGGACAGAAGAAAAACTGTTTTTT | CASSEGTEEKLFF
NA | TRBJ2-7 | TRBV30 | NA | TGTGCCTCGGACACTTCGGGTCGCGAGCAGTACTTC | CASDTSGREQYF
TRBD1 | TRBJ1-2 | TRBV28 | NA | TGTGCCAGCAGTCGGACAGGGTCCTATGGCTACACCTTC | CASSRTGSYGYTF
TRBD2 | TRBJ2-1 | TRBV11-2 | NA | TGTGCCAGCAGCGGGGGGTCCTCCTCTAGCGGGGGTTACAATGAGCAGTTCTTC | CASSGGSSSSGGYNEQFF
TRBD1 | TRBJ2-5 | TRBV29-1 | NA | TGCAGCGTTGAAGAGGGACAGGGGGTCCAAGAGACCCAGTACTTC | CSVEEGQGVQETQYF
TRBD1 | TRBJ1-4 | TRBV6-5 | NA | TGTGCCAGCAGTTCATCCTCTACAGGGGGAGAAAAACTGTTTTTT | CASSSSSTGGEKLFF
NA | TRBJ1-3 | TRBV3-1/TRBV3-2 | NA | TGTGCCAGCAGCCCGGACTCCGGCTCTGGAAACACCATATATTTT | CASSPDSGSGNTIYF
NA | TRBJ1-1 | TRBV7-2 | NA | TGTGCCAGCAGTAAACAGAGGAACACTGAAGCTTTCTTT | CASSKQRNTEAFF
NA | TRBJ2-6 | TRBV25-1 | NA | TGTGCTTTTCTGGAGACTGCCGGGGCCAACGTCCTGACTTTC | CAFLETAGANVLTF
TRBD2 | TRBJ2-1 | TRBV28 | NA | TGTGCCAGCAGTTTAATTAGCGGGGGGACCTACAATGAGCAGTTCTTC | CASSLISGGTYNEQFF
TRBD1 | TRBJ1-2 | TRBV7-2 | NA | TGTGCCAGCAGCTTCTATTCCAGGGGGCGTAACTATGGCTACACCTTC | CASSFYSRGRNYGYTF
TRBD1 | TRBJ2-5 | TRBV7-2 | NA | TGTGCCAGCAGGGCCGGGACAGGGGGCCTGGAGACCCAGTACTTC | CASRAGTGGLETQYF
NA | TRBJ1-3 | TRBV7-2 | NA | TGTGCCAGCAGCTTAATAGGGGCTGGAAACACCATATATTTT | CASSLIGAGNTIYF
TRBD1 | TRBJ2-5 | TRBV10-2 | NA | TGCGCCAGCAGGGACAGGGGAGAAGAGACCCAGTACTTC | CASRDRGEETQYF
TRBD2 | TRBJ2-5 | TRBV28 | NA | TGTGCCAGCACGGGGGGGCCTTCGGGCCAAGAGACCCAGTACTTC | CASTGGPSGQETQYF
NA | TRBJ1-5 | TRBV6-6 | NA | TGTGCCAGCAGGCAGAGGACACTGAATCAGCCCCAGCATTTT | CASRQRTLNQPQHF
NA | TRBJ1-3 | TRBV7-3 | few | TGTGCCAGCAGCTTAAAGACAGACGGCTACACCATATATTTT | CASSLKTDGYTIYF
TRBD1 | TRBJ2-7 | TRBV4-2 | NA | TGTGCCAGCAGCCAAAGCCGGGACAGGCCCTACGAGCAGTACTTC | CASSQSRDRPYEQYF
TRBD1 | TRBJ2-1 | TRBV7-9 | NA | TGTGCCAGCAGCTCCCCGGGACAGGGCTCCTACAATGAGCAGTTCTTC | CASSSPGQGSYNEQFF
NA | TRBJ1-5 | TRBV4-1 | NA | TGCGCCAGCAGCCAGGGACTCGGCAAGCCCCAGCATTTT | CASSQGLGKPQHF
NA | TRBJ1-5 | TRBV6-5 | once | TGTGCCAGCGGATTGACAGATGATCAGCCCCAGCATTTT | CASGLTDDQPQHF